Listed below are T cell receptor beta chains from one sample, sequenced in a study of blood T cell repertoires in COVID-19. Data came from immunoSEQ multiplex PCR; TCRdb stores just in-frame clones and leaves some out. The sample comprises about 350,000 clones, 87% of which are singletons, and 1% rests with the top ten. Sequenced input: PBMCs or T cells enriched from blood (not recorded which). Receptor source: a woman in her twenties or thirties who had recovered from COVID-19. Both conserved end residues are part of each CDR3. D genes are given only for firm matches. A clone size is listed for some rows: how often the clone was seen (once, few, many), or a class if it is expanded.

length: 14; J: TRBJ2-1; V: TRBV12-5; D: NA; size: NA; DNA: TGTGCTAGTGGTTTGGACAGGGTTTGGAATGAGCAGTTCTTC; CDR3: CASGLDRVWNEQFF
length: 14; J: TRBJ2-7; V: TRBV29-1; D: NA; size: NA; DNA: TGCAGCGTTGCTCGCGGAACGGGTTCCTACGAGCAGTACTTC; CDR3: CSVARGTGSYEQYF
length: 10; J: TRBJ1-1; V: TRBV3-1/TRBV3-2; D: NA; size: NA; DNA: TGTGCCAGCACTCACACTGAAGCTTTCTTT; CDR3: CASTHTEAFF
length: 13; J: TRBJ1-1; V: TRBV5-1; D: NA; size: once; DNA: TGCGCCAGCAGCTTGGCAGGCGACACTGAAGCTTTCTTT; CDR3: CASSLAGDTEAFF
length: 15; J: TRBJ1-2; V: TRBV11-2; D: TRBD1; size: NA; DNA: TGTGCCAGCAGCTTAGGTACAGGGGGGGGCTATGGCTACACCTTC; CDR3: CASSLGTGGGYGYTF
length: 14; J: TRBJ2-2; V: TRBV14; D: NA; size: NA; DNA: TGTGCCAGCAGCCGAACAGGGTTAGGCGGGGAGCTGTTTTTT; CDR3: CASSRTGLGGELFF
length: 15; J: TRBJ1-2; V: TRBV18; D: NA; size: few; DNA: TGTGCCAGCTCACCACCGGACAGCCCCTTGGGGGGCTACACCTTC; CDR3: CASSPPDSPLGGYTF
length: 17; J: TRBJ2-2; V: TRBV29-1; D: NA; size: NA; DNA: TGCAGCGTTCGGGGCCCGGCAGGGCGGGGGAACACCGGGGAGCTGTTTTTT; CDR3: CSVRGPAGRGNTGELFF
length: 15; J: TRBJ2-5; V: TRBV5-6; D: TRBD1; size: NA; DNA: TGTGCCAGCAGCCGGACAGGCGCGTACCAAGAGACCCAGTACTTC; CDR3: CASSRTGAYQETQYF
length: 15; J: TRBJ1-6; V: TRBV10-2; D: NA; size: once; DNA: TGCGCCAGCAGTCCCGGGTATTCCTATAATTCACCCCTCCACTTT; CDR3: CASSPGYSYNSPLHF
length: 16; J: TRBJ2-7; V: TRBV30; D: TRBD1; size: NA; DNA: TGTGCCTGGAGTGCTCATCTGACAGGGAGCTCCTACGAGCAGTACTTC; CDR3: CAWSAHLTGSSYEQYF
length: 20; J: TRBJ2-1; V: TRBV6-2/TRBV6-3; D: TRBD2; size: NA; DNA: TGTGCCAGCAGTTGGGGTAGTCGGACTAGCGGGGGGGCCAAGAGCTATGAGCAGTTCTTC; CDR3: CASSWGSRTSGGAKSYEQFF
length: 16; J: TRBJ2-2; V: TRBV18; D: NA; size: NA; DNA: TGTGCCAGCTCACCAAGCCAGGGGCCCTACACCGGGGAGCTGTTTTTT; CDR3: CASSPSQGPYTGELFF
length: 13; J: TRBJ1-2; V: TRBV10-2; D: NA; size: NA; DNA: TGCGCCAGCAATTTTAGGAGAGCCGGTGGCTACACCTTC; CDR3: CASNFRRAGGYTF
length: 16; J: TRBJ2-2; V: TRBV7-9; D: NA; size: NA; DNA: TGTGCCAGCAGCTTGGCTGGACAGCTTAACACCGGGGAGCTGTTTTTT; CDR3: CASSLAGQLNTGELFF
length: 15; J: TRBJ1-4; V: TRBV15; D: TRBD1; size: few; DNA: TGTGCCACCAGCAGGGACAGGGCAACTAATGAAAAACTGTTTTTT; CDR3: CATSRDRATNEKLFF
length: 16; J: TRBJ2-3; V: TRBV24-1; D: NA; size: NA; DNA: TGTGCCACCAGTGATTCGACTCCCCGGGGAGTGGATACGCAGTATTTT; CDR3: CATSDSTPRGVDTQYF
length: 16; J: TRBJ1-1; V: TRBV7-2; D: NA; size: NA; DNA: TGTGCCAGCAGCCCCCGGGGGGGGTTCAAGAACACTGAAGCTTTCTTT; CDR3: CASSPRGGFKNTEAFF
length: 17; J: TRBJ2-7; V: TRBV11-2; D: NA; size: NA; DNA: TGTGCCAGCAGCTTATTCATTACGCGTCAGGGGATTAGCGAGCAGTACTTC; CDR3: CASSLFITRQGISEQYF
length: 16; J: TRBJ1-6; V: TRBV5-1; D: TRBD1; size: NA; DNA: TGCGCCAGCAGCCCGAGGGGACAGGGGGGAGATTCACCCCTCCACTTT; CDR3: CASSPRGQGGDSPLHF